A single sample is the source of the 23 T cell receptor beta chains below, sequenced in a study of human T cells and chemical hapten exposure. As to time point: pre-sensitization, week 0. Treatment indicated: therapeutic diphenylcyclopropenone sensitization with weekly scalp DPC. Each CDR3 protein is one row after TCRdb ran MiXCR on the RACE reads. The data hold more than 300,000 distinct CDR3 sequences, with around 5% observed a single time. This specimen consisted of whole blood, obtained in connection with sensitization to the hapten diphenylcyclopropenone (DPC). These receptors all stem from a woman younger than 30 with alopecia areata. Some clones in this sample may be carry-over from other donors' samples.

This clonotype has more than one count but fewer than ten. The CDR3 spells CSAAWGQGWGTQYF. The CDR3 DNA reads TGCAGCGCCGCCTGGGGACAGGGATGGGGTACGCAGTATTTT. The chain uses TRBV29-1 and TRBJ2-3; 9 bases fit TRBD1. Losses at the gene ends were 7 bases for V and 8 bases for J; bases not matched to a gene: 13. The CDR3 runs to 14 residues. The V gene's germline CDR1 is SQVTM and CDR2 ANQGSEA.

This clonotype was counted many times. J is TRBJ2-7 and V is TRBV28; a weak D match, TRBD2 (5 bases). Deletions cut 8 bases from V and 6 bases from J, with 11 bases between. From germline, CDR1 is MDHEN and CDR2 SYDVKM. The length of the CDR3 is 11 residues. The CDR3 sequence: CASGVAPEQYF. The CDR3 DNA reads TGTGCCAGCGGAGTAGCGCCCGAGCAGTACTTC.

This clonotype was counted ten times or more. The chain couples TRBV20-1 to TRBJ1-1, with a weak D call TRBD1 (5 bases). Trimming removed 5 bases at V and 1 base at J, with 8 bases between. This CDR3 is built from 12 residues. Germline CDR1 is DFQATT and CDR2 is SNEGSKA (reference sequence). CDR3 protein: CSAPRGNTEAFF. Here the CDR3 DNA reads TGCAGTGCTCCAAGGGGGAACACTGAAGCTTTCTTT.

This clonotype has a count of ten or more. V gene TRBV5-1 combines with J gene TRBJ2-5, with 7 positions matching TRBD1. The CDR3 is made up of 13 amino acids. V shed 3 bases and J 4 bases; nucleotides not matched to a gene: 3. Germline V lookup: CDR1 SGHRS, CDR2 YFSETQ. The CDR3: CASSSNRGETQYF. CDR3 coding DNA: TGCGCCAGCAGCTCCAACAGGGGAGAGACCCAGTACTTC.

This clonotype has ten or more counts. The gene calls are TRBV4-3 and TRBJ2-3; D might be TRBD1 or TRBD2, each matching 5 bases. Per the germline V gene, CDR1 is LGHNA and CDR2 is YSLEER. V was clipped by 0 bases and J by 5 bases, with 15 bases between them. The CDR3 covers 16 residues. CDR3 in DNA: TGCGCCAGCAGCCAAGACCTGGGACGGATTCAAGATACGCAGTATTTT. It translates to CASSQDLGRIQDTQYF.

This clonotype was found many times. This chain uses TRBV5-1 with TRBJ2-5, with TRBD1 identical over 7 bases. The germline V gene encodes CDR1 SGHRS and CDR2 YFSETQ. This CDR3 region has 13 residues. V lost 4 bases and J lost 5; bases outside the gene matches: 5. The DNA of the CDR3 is TGCGCCAGCAGCCAAACAGGGGCGGAGACCCAGTACTTC. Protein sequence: CASSQTGAETQYF.

For the CDR3, the DNA is TGTGCCGGTAGAGGAGGGAGCAATCAGCCCCAGCATTTT. This gives the protein CAGRGGSNQPQHF. The chain recombines TRBV2 with TRBJ1-5; D unresolved. The V end lost 11 bases, the J end lost 1 base, and 12 bases lay between the germline ends. The CDR3 loop spans 13 amino acids. Germline values: CDR1 SNHLY, CDR2 FYNNEI.

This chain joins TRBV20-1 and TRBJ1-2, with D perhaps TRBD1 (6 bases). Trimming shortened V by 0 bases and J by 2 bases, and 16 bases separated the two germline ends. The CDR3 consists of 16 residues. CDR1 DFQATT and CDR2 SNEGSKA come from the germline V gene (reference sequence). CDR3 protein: CSARDLLDRPNYGYTF. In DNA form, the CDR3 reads TGCAGTGCTAGAGATCTGTTGGACAGACCGAACTATGGCTACACCTTC.

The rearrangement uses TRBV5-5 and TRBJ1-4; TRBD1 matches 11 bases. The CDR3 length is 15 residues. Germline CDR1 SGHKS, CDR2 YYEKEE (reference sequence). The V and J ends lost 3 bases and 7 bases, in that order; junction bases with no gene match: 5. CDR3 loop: CASSSRDRGSEKLFF. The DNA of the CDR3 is TGTGCCAGCAGCTCCCGGGACAGGGGGAGTGAAAAACTGTTTTTT.

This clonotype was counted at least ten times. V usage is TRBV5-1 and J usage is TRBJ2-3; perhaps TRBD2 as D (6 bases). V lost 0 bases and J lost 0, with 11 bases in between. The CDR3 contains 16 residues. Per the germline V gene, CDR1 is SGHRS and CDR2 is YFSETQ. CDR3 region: CASSLAGRSSTDTQYF. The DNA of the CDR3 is TGCGCCAGCAGCTTGGCCGGGAGATCTAGCACAGATACGCAGTATTTT. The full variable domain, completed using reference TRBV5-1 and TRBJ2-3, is KAGVTQTPRYLIKTRGQQVTLSCSPISGHRSVSWYQQTPGQGLQFLFEYFSETQRNKGNFPGRFSGRQFSNSRSEMNVSTLELGDSALYLCASSLAGRSSTDTQYFGPGTRLTVL.

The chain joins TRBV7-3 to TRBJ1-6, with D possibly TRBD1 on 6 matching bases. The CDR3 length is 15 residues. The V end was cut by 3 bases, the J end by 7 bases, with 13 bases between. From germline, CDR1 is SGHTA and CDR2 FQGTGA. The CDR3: CASSFGQGMNSPLHF. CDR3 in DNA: TGTGCCAGCAGCTTTGGGCAGGGGATGAATTCACCCCTCCACTTT.

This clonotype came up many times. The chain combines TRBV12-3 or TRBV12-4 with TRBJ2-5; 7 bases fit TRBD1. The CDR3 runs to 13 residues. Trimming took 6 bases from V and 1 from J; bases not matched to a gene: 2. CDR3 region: CASSGTVQETQYF. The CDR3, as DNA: TGTGCCAGCAGCGGGACAGTCCAAGAGACCCAGTACTTC.

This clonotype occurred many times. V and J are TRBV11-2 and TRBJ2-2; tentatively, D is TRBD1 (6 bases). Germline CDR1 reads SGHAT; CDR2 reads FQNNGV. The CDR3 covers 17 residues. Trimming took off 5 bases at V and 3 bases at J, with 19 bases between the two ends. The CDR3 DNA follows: TGTGCCAGCAGCACTAGGGACACCGAAGGGGACACCGGGGAGCTGTTTTTT. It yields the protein CASSTRDTEGDTGELFF.

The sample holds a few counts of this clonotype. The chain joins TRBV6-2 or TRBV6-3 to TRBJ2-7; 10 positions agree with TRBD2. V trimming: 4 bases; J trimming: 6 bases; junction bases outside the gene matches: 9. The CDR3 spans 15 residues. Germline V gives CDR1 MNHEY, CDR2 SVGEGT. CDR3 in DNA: TGTGCCAGCAGTTGGCCCGGGACTAGCGTAAGCGAGCAGTACTTC. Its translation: CASSWPGTSVSEQYF.

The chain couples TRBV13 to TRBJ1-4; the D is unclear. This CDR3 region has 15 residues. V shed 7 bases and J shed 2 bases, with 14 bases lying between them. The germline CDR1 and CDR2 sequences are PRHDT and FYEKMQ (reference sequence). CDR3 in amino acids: CASNPARGTNEKLFF. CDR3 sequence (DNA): TGTGCCAGCAACCCGGCCAGAGGCACTAATGAAAAACTGTTTTTT.

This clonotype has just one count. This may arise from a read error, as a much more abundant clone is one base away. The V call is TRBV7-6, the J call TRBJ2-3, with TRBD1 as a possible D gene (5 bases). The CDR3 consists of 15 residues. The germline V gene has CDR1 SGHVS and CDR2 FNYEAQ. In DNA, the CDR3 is TGTGCCACCAGCACAGGATACTTGAGCACAGATACGCAGTATTTT. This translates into CATSTGYLSTDTQYF.

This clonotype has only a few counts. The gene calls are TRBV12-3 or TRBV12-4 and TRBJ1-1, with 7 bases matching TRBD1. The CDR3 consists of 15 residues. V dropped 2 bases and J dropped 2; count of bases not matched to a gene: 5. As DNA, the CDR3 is TGTGCCAGCAGTTTATTAGGGGGCATAAACACTGAAGCTTTCTTT. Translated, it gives CASSLLGGINTEAFF.

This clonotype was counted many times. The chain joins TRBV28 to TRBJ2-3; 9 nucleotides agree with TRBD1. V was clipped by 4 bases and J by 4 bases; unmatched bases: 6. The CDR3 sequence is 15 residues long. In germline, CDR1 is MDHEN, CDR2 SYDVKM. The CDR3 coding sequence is TGTGCCAGCAGTTCCCAGGACAGGGGCGCAGATACGCAGTATTTT. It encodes CASSSQDRGADTQYF. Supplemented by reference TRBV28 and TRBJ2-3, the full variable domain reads DVKVTQSSRYLVKRTGEKVFLECVQDMDHENMFWYRQDPGLGLRLIYFSYDVKMKEKGDIPEGYSVSREKKERFSLILESASTNQTSMYLCASSSQDRGADTQYFGPGTRLTVL.

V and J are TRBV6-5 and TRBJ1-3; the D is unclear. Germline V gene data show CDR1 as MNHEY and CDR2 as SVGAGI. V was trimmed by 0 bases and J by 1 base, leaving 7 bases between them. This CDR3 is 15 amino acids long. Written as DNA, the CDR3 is TGTGCCAGCAGTTACTCGGGAGGGTCTGGAAACACCATATATTTT. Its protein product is CASSYSGGSGNTIYF.

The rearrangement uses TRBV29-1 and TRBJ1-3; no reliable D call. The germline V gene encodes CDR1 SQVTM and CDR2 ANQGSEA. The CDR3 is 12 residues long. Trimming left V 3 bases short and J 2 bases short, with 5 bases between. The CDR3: CSVESPGNTIYF. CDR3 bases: TGCAGCGTTGAGAGCCCTGGAAACACCATATATTTT.

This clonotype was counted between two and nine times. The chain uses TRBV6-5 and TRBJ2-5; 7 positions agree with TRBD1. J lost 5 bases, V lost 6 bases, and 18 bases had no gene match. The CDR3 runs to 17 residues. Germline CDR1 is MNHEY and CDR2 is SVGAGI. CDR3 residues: CASRTMTGRGGYETQYF. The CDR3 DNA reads TGTGCCAGCAGGACTATGACAGGGAGAGGCGGATATGAGACCCAGTACTTC.

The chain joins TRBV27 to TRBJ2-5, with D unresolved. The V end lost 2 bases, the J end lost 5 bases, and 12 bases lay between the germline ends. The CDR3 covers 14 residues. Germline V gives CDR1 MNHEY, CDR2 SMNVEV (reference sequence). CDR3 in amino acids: CASSLTPGSETQYF. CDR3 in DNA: TGTGCCAGCAGTTTAACCCCGGGTTCGGAGACCCAGTACTTC.

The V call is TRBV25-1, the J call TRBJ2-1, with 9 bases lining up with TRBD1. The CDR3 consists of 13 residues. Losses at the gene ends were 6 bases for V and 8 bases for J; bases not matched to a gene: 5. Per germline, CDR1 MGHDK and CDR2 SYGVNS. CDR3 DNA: TGTGCCAGCAGACAGGGGGCTTCGGATGAGCAGTTCTTC. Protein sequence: CASRQGASDEQFF.